The 28 T cell receptor beta chains reported below all come from one sample, sequenced in a study of spatial heterogeneity in lung cancer. The antigens for these receptors are not known. Study results and caveats: Tracking of tumor mutation counts was seen in expanded intratumoral alpha and beta TCR counts.

TCRdb redid the calling of the 5' RACE reads with MiXCR, one entry per CDR3 protein. The sample lists about 7,400 distinct CDR3 sequences; around 15% were seen once. Time point specified: sample taken at primary tumor resection. The sequencing here drew on lung tumor tissue, taken at surgery. The receptors here all came from a female donor with early-stage non-small cell lung cancer.

Comments on this clonotype: This beta chain appears as a stray read in a library generated for alpha chains; its size is not informative. The J gene is TRBJ2-3, the V gene TRBV30, with D unclear. The CDR3 sequence is 11 residues long. Germline CDR1 reads GTSNPN; CDR2 reads SVGIG (reference sequence). With 2 bases removed from V and 9 bases from J, the gap between germline ends came to 9 bases. Written as DNA, the CDR3 is TGTGCCTGGAGTAGTGCCGGAACGCAGTATTTT. Translating it yields CAWSSAGTQYF.

This clonotype was observed at least ten times. This beta chain is an unintended read in a library built for alpha chains; its size means little. V usage is TRBV11-2 and J usage is TRBJ1-1; D not resolved. Germline V gives CDR1 SGHAT, CDR2 FQNNGV. The CDR3 contains 13 residues. Deletions cut 3 bases from V and 3 bases from J, with 8 bases between. CDR3: CASSFNRDTEAFF. The CDR3 coding sequence is TGTGCCAGCAGCTTTAACCGGGACACTGAAGCTTTCTTT.

By share of the sample, this clonotype is medium-sized (0.01 to 0.1%). Because this beta chain is a stray read in a library intended to capture alpha chains, its abundance should not be given much weight. V and J are TRBV28 and TRBJ2-1, with D possibly matching TRBD1 (5 bases). CDR1 is MDHEN and CDR2 is SYDVKM in the germline V gene. Trimming removed 3 bases from V and 10 bases from J, with 13 bases in between. This CDR3 has 13 residues. DNA of the CDR3: TGTGCCAGCAGTTTGATTAACAGGTCCGAGCAGTTCTTC. Protein: CASSLINRSEQFF.

This clonotype is large within its sample. The library was built for alpha chains, so this beta chain is an off-target read and its size means little. The chain combines TRBV6-2 or TRBV6-3 with TRBJ1-5; D unresolved. Trimming pared 7 bases from V and 7 bases from J, leaving 20 bases between. The CDR3 consists of 15 residues. CDR1 is MNHEY, CDR2 SVGEGT, per germline. CDR3 protein: CASTSADGYVQPQHF. DNA of the CDR3: TGTGCCAGCACCTCGGCGGACGGTTACGTCCAGCCCCAGCATTTT.

As concerns this clonotype: This beta chain lies outside the target of a library built for alpha chains; its clone size means little. The V and J genes are TRBV28 and TRBJ1-5; no reliable D call. The CDR3 spans 12 residues. V gave up 7 bases and J gave up 5 bases, with 9 bases separating them. Germline CDR1 is MDHEN and CDR2 is SYDVKM. CDR3 DNA sequence: TGTGCCAGCACCTTGTGGGATCAGCCCCAGCATTTT. Amino acids: CASTLWDQPQHF.

The table lists this clonotype with many counts. Within a library made for alpha chains, this beta chain is off target, and its count is uninformative. This rearrangement joins TRBV10-3 to TRBJ2-3; D is unclear. CDR1 and CDR2 (germline): ENHRY, SYGVKD. Trimming stripped 11 bases from V and 1 base from J, with 16 bases between. The CDR3 contains 14 residues. The CDR3 DNA is TGTGCCGGGCGAAGCGAGCCCGGCACAGATACGCAGTATTTT. Its protein product is CAGRSEPGTDTQYF.

This clonotype is categorized as medium-sized. Since it is a stray read in a library aimed at alpha chains, this beta chain has a size that is not meaningful. The genes are TRBV28 and TRBJ1-5; 11 bases map to TRBD1. There are 16 residues in the CDR3. Germline CDR1 and CDR2: MDHEN and SYDVKM. Trimming removed 4 bases from V and 6 bases from J; junction bases left unmatched: 8. The CDR3 sequence is CASSSSGTGGSQPQHF. CDR3 DNA: TGTGCCAGCAGTTCAAGCGGGACAGGGGGTAGTCAGCCCCAGCATTTT.

Of note for this clonotype: Since the library was made to target alpha chains, this beta chain is a stray read and its abundance is not meaningful. V is TRBV6-2 or TRBV6-3 and J is TRBJ1-2; possibly TRBD1 for D (5 bases). There are 14 residues in the CDR3. Trimming stripped 2 bases from V and 6 bases from J, with 13 bases between. Germline V gene data show CDR1 as MNHEY and CDR2 as SVGEGT. CDR3 residues: CASSYSGGTHGYTF. CDR3 nucleotides: TGTGCCAGCAGTTACAGTGGCGGGACGCATGGCTACACCTTC.

In this sample, this clonotype turned up many times. The library was prepared for alpha chains; this beta chain is a stray read, so its frequency means little. This chain joins TRBV12-3 or TRBV12-4 and TRBJ1-5; TRBD1 matches 10 bases. This CDR3 is 14 amino acids long. After removal of 6 bases from V and 6 bases from J, the junction contained 5 bases not matched to a gene. The chain's CDR3 is CASRSDRGRQPQHF. The CDR3 nucleotides read TGTGCCAGCAGGTCTGACAGGGGGCGTCAGCCCCAGCATTTT.

In this sample, this clonotype is medium-sized. At one end the junction does not follow the germline gene, possibly because of a read error. This beta chain represents an off-target read in a library built for alpha chains; its size is of limited meaning. The V gene is TRBV11-2, the J gene TRBJ2-4; TRBD1 matches at 7 bases. This CDR3 contains 13 residues. Germline V gene data show CDR1 as SGHAT and CDR2 as FQNNGV. CDR3 residues: CASSLAGRGDRDF. For the CDR3, the DNA is TGTGCCAGCAGCTTAGCAGGCAGGGGAGACAGGGACTTC. Drawing the rest from reference TRBV11-2 and TRBJ2-4, the complete variable domain is EAGVAQSPRYKIIEKRQSVAFWCNPISGHATLYWYQQILGQGPKLLIQFQNNGVVDDSQLPKDRFSAERLKGVDSTLKIQPAKLEDSAVYLCASSLAGRGDRDFGAGTRLSVL.

This clonotype was seen once. This beta chain came through as a stray read in a library set up for alpha chains, and its size says little. The rearrangement joins TRBV28 to TRBJ2-2, with D perhaps matching TRBD2 (6 bases). The CDR3 loop spans 13 amino acids. Per germline, CDR1 MDHEN and CDR2 SYDVKM. The ends were cut back, 7 bases at V and 1 base at J, with 7 bases in the middle. The CDR3 region is CASKEGNTGELFF. As DNA, the CDR3 is TGTGCCAGCAAGGAGGGGAACACCGGGGAGCTGTTTTTT.

In its sample, this clonotype is medium-sized (0.01 to 0.1%). As an off-target read in a library built for alpha chains, this beta chain has a frequency of little significance. V and J are TRBV5-1 and TRBJ1-1, with D hard to call. Trimming shortened V by 4 bases and J by 6 bases, and 16 bases separated the two germline ends. From germline, CDR1 is SGHRS and CDR2 YFSETQ. This CDR3 is built from 14 residues. The DNA of the CDR3 is TGCGCCAGCAGCGATGGAGGCAGGTTCGCTGAAGCTTTCTTT. Its translation is CASSDGGRFAEAFF.

By share, this clonotype counts as medium-sized. This beta chain came through as a stray read in a library set up for alpha chains, and its size says little. V and J are TRBV12-3 or TRBV12-4 and TRBJ2-5; D might be TRBD1 or TRBD2, each matching 6 bases. V was pared by 4 bases and J by 5 bases, with 8 bases between. The CDR3 is 12 amino acids. The CDR3 loop reads CASSSGGETQYF. CDR3 nucleotides: TGTGCCAGCAGTTCCGGGGGCGAGACCCAGTACTTC.

This clonotype was recorded many times. This beta chain is a stray read from a library made for alpha chains; its abundance is not meaningful. The J gene is TRBJ2-7, the V gene TRBV5-1, with D tentatively TRBD1 (6 bases). The germline gives CDR1 SGHRS, CDR2 YFSETQ. The CDR3 has 14 residues. Deletions cut 4 bases from V and 3 bases from J, with 14 bases between. The CDR3 here is CASSPQAGDYEQYF. The CDR3 DNA is TGCGCCAGCAGCCCACAGGCAGGGGACTACGAGCAGTACTTC.

To note about this clonotype: Within a library made for alpha chains, this beta chain is off target, and its count is uninformative. The rearrangement links TRBV5-6 to TRBJ2-7, with a possible D match to TRBD1 (5 bases). Trimming cost V 2 bases and J 7 bases, with 13 bases left between them. The CDR3 has 13 amino acids. The germline gives CDR1 SGHDT, CDR2 YYEEEE. In DNA, the CDR3 is TGTGCCAGCAGCTTTGGGGTAGGGGATGAGCAGTACTTC. Amino acid sequence: CASSFGVGDEQYF. The variable domain in full, completed from reference TRBV5-6 and TRBJ2-7, reads DAGVTQSPTHLIKTRGQQVTLRCSPKSGHDTVSWYQQALGQGPQFIFQYYEEEERQRGNFPDRFSGHQFPNYSSELNVNALLLGDSALYLCASSFGVGDEQYFGPGTRLTVT.

This clonotype is medium-sized in the sample. The library was prepared for alpha chains; this beta chain is a stray read, so its frequency means little. V is TRBV7-9 and J is TRBJ1-1, with D maybe TRBD1 (5 bases). V shed 4 bases and J shed 4 bases, with 13 bases lying between them. CDR1 and CDR2 from the germline V gene are SEHNR and FQNEAQ (reference sequence). The CDR3 runs 14 residues. The CDR3 is CASSYNRLGTEAFF. Written as DNA, the CDR3 is TGTGCCAGCAGCTATAACAGGCTTGGCACTGAAGCTTTCTTT.

This clonotype is classed as medium-sized. This beta chain is a stray sequence in a library constructed for alpha chains; its clone size is not meaningful. The V and J genes are TRBV20-1 and TRBJ1-4; D perhaps matches TRBD1 (5 bases). V gave up 0 bases and J gave up 1 base, with 12 bases separating them. Germline CDR1 is DFQATT and CDR2 is SNEGSKA (reference sequence). The CDR3 runs to 16 residues. The CDR3, as DNA: TGCAGTGCTAGAGAGGGGGGTGGCAGAACTAATGAAAAACTGTTTTTT. Translated: CSAREGGGRTNEKLFF.

By sample share, this clonotype is medium-sized (0.01 to 0.1%). Being off target in a library aimed at alpha chains, this beta chain has a size of little meaning. V usage is TRBV7-9 and J usage is TRBJ1-1; no clear D. Germline CDR1 SEHNR, CDR2 FQNEAQ (reference sequence). This CDR3 has 14 amino acids. Deletions cut 0 bases from V and 4 bases from J, with 9 bases between. The CDR3 sequence: CASSLAPRGTEAFF. For the CDR3, the DNA is TGTGCCAGCAGCTTAGCCCCGCGGGGCACTGAAGCTTTCTTT.

In its sample, this clonotype is medium-sized (0.01 to 0.1%). With the library built for alpha chains, this beta chain is off target and its frequency is not meaningful. V usage is TRBV12-3 or TRBV12-4 and J usage is TRBJ2-7; D is unresolved. There are 14 residues in the CDR3. V dropped 6 bases and J dropped 2 bases, with 14 bases sitting between them. The CDR3 reads CASSAPPFTYEQYF. In DNA form, the CDR3 reads TGTGCCAGCAGCGCCCCGCCGTTCACCTACGAGCAGTACTTC.

Notes on this clonotype: This beta chain represents an off-target read in a library built for alpha chains; its size is of limited meaning. The chain couples TRBV5-1 to TRBJ2-3; TRBD2 agrees at 7 bases. Germline CDR1 SGHRS, CDR2 YFSETQ. Trimming took 4 bases from V and 2 from J; bases not matched to a gene: 10. CDR3 length: 16 residues. The CDR3 sequence is CASSVMSGDLTDTQYF. CDR3 coding DNA: TGCGCCAGCAGCGTCATGAGCGGGGACCTCACAGATACGCAGTATTTT.

This clonotype rates as medium-sized. This beta chain is off target for a library built for alpha chains, so its abundance means little. The V and J genes are TRBV28 and TRBJ1-1, with D possibly TRBD1 on 5 matching bases. This CDR3 contains 17 residues. Trimming left V 0 bases short and J 10 bases short, with 24 bases between. Germline CDR1 is MDHEN and CDR2 is SYDVKM. The CDR3 here is CASSLWRGLTDGAGAFF. CDR3 nucleotides: TGTGCCAGCAGTTTATGGAGGGGACTGACAGATGGGGCTGGAGCTTTCTTT.

In regard to this clonotype: This beta chain is a stray read from a library made for alpha chains; its abundance is not meaningful. The V and J genes are TRBV7-9 and TRBJ2-3; a possible D gene is TRBD2 (6 bases). Trimming shortened V by 8 bases and J by 0 bases, and 12 bases separated the two germline ends. Germline lookup yields CDR1 SEHNR and CDR2 FQNEAQ (reference sequence). This CDR3 contains 14 residues. CDR3 DNA: TGTGCCAGCGGGACTTTAACTAGCACAGATACGCAGTATTTT. It translates to CASGTLTSTDTQYF.

By proportion, this clonotype is medium-sized (0.01 to 0.1%). This beta chain appears as a stray read in a library generated for alpha chains; its size is not informative. The rearrangement uses TRBV11-2 and TRBJ2-1, with D possibly being TRBD2 (5 bases). Trimming removed 5 bases at V and 2 bases at J, with 19 bases between. Germline V gene sequence: CDR1 SGHAT, CDR2 FQNNGV. This CDR3 has 17 amino acids. The CDR3: CASSKEPVASPYNEQFF. The CDR3 nucleotides are TGTGCCAGCAGCAAAGAGCCCGTAGCGTCGCCCTACAATGAGCAGTTCTTC. Using reference TRBV11-2 and TRBJ2-1 for the parts outside the CDR3, the full variable domain is EAGVAQSPRYKIIEKRQSVAFWCNPISGHATLYWYQQILGQGPKLLIQFQNNGVVDDSQLPKDRFSAERLKGVDSTLKIQPAKLEDSAVYLCASSKEPVASPYNEQFFGPGTRLTVL.

This clonotype was picked up many times. This beta chain turned up in a library designed for alpha chains; as an off-target read, its abundance says little. The chain carries TRBV12-3 or TRBV12-4 and TRBJ1-1; D possibly corresponds to TRBD1 (5 bases). The V and J ends lost 7 bases and 4 bases respectively, with 19 bases between them. The CDR3 length is 15 residues. The CDR3 loop is CASTPRGLMGTEAFF. CDR3 nucleotides: TGTGCCAGCACCCCGCGGGGGTTGATGGGCACTGAAGCTTTCTTT.

This clonotype was recorded at least ten times. With the library built for alpha chains, this beta chain is off target and its frequency is not meaningful. V and J are TRBV6-2 or TRBV6-3 and TRBJ2-5; 9 nucleotides line up with TRBD2. V lost 5 bases and J lost 5; bases outside the gene matches: 12. Germline V gives CDR1 MNHEY, CDR2 SVGEGT. The CDR3 has 16 amino acids. The CDR3 loop is CASSKLLSGGRETQYF. The DNA for the CDR3 is TGTGCCAGCAGTAAACTTCTCAGCGGGGGGAGGGAGACCCAGTACTTC.

This clonotype appeared many times. Found in a library prepared for alpha chains, this beta chain is an off-target read, and its abundance has little meaning. The rearrangement joins TRBV20-1 to TRBJ2-3; D gene ambiguous. The CDR3 is made up of 15 amino acids. Trimming took off 2 bases at V and 4 bases at J, with 16 bases between the two ends. CDR1 DFQATT and CDR2 SNEGSKA come from the germline V gene (reference sequence). DNA of the CDR3: TGCAGTGCTAGACAACAGTTATCGTCGGCAGATACGCAGTATTTT. Translation gives CSARQQLSSADTQYF.

This clonotype is medium-sized in the sample. This beta chain is a stray read from a library made for alpha chains; its abundance is not meaningful. The chain is built from TRBV5-1 and TRBJ2-1, with TRBD2 as a possible D gene (5 bases). The V and J ends lost 0 bases and 2 bases respectively, with 12 bases between them. The CDR3 covers 16 residues. In germline, CDR1 is SGHRS, CDR2 YFSETQ. CDR3 amino acids: CASSLAKLETYNEQFF. In DNA, the CDR3 is TGCGCCAGCAGCTTGGCTAAACTAGAAACCTACAATGAGCAGTTCTTC.

In the case of this clonotype: This beta chain is an off-target read within a library intended for alpha chains, so its frequency means little. The chain recombines TRBV6-1 with TRBJ2-2; 9 nucleotides align to TRBD2. The V and J ends lost 4 bases and 0 bases, in that order; junction bases with no gene match: 0. Germline CDR1 is MNHNS and CDR2 is SASEGT. The CDR3 sequence is 15 residues long. The CDR3 sequence: CASSGLAANTGELFF. DNA of the CDR3: TGTGCCAGCAGTGGACTAGCGGCGAACACCGGGGAGCTGTTTTTT.